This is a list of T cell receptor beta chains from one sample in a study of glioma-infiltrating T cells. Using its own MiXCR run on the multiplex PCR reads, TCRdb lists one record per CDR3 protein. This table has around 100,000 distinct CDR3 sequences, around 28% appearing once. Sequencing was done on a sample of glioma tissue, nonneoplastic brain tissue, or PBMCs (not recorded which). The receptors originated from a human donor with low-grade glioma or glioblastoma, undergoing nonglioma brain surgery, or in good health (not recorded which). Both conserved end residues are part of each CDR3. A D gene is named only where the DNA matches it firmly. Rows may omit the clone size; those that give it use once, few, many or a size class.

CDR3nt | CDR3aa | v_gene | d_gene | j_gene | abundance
TGTGCCAGCAGCGCCTCCTACGAGCAGTACTTC | CASSASYEQYF | TRBV2 | . | TRBJ2-7 | many
TGTGCCAGTAGTACCGGACTGGCACTTACCTACAATGAGCAGTTCTTC | CASSTGLALTYNEQFF | TRBV19 | . | TRBJ2-1 | .
TGTGCCACCAAGCAGGAGGAAGCCAAAAACATTCAGTACTTC | CATKQEEAKNIQYF | TRBV2 | . | TRBJ2-4 | many
TGTGCCAGCCGGGGGGCTGGGGATACGCAGTATTTT | CASRGAGDTQYF | TRBV7-8 | . | TRBJ2-3 | few
TGTGCCAGCAGGACCAAGATCGGGGCGGCTTTCTTT | CASRTKIGAAFF | TRBV28 | . | TRBJ1-1 | many
TGTGCCAGCATTTCCCATGACTCGAACACCGGGGAGCTGTTTTTT | CASISHDSNTGELFF | TRBV6-1 | . | TRBJ2-2 | many
TGTGCCAGCAGCTTAGTGGCTCTGACTGGAAACACCATATATTTT | CASSLVALTGNTIYF | TRBV7-8 | . | TRBJ1-3 | many
TGTGCCAGCAGCAGGCTAGCGGGGAGTGAGACCCAGTACTTC | CASSRLAGSETQYF | TRBV3-1 | TRBD2 | TRBJ2-5 | few
TGTGCCAGCAGTCGCATGGGGGGCCCAGAGACAGATACGCAGTATTTT | CASSRMGGPETDTQYF | TRBV6-2/TRBV6-3 | . | TRBJ2-3 | once
TGCAGCGTGACCCTACAGGGGGCGCGCGGGTACGAGCAGTACTTC | CSVTLQGARGYEQYF | TRBV29-1 | TRBD1 | TRBJ2-7 | few
TGTGCCTCCAGGGTGGGTGAAAACACTGAAGCTTTCTTT | CASRVGENTEAFF | TRBV24-1 | . | TRBJ1-1 | .
TGCGCCAGCAGAAGGGGTGGCGGGGGGCACACAGATACGCAGTATTTT | CASRRGGGGHTDTQYF | TRBV10-2 | TRBD2 | TRBJ2-3 | few
TGTGCCAGCAGCTTAGGGAACGTGTATAATGAAAAACTGTTTTTT | CASSLGNVYNEKLFF | TRBV7-2 | . | TRBJ1-4 | many
TGTGCCAGTTTCTTCGGTGAGACCCAGTACTTC | CASFFGETQYF | TRBV19 | . | TRBJ2-5 | .
TGTGCCAGCAGCTTAGTGTATCCGCGACCCGGAAGTAAAGAGACCCAGTACTTC | CASSLVYPRPGSKETQYF | TRBV7-2 | . | TRBJ2-5 | many
TGTGCCACCAGTGATTTCGAGGGGGCCCTCACAGATACGCAGTATTTT | CATSDFEGALTDTQYF | TRBV24-1 | TRBD1 | TRBJ2-3 | many
TGTGCCAGCAGCCAAGCAGGGGGCACAGATACGCAGTATTTT | CASSQAGGTDTQYF | TRBV4-2 | . | TRBJ2-3 | many
TGTGCCAGCAGTCGTGAGGGACTAGCGGGGGTATCCTACGAGCAGTACTTC | CASSREGLAGVSYEQYF | TRBV6-1 | TRBD2 | TRBJ2-7 | .
TGTGCTAGCAGCTCCTGGGGTGACAGCGAGCAGTACTTC | CASSSWGDSEQYF | TRBV7-7 | . | TRBJ2-7 | many
TGTGCCAGCAGCCTGGACAGTGGCTATGGCTACACCTTC | CASSLDSGYGYTF | TRBV3-1 | . | TRBJ1-2 | large
TGTGCCAGTAGTGCTACCGGGACGAACACTGAAGCTTTCTTT | CASSATGTNTEAFF | TRBV19 | . | TRBJ1-1 | .
TGTGCCAGCAGCCCCGTGGGACAGCGTAACACCGGGGAGCTGTTTTTT | CASSPVGQRNTGELFF | TRBV7-9 | TRBD1 | TRBJ2-2 | few
TGCAGTGTAGGCTCTGGAAACACCATATATTTT | CSVGSGNTIYF | TRBV20-1 | . | TRBJ1-3 | many
TGTGCCAGCAGCCGGGGCCAGTCTGGGGGCTCTGGAAACACCATATATTTT | CASSRGQSGGSGNTIYF | TRBV7-6 | . | TRBJ1-3 | many
TGCAGTGCTAGAGCAGCTGGCGGTGAAGCTTTCTTT | CSARAAGGEAFF | TRBV20-1 | . | TRBJ1-1 | many
TGTGCCAGCTCACCACCCCCGACAGCCCCAGGGAGAGAGACCCAGTACTTC | CASSPPPTAPGRETQYF | TRBV18 | . | TRBJ2-5 | once
TGTGCCAGCAGCTTAAGGACTTCCAGCTCCTACGAGCAGTACTTC | CASSLRTSSSYEQYF | TRBV7-2 | . | TRBJ2-7 | many
TGTGCCACTAGGGACAGGGGAGGGATCACAGATAAGCAGTATTTT | CATRDRGGITDKQYF | TRBV10-2 | TRBD1 | TRBJ2-3 | .
TGTGCCAGCAGTCCCCTAGCGGGCTCCTACAATGAGCAGTTCTTC | CASSPLAGSYNEQFF | TRBV6-1 | TRBD2 | TRBJ2-1 | many
TGTGCCAGCAGCTGGGCTAGCGGCGACAATGAGCAGTTCTTC | CASSWASGDNEQFF | TRBV7-2 | TRBD2 | TRBJ2-1 | many
TGTGCCAGCAGGGTCCTAGCGGGCCAAGAGACCCAGTACTTC | CASRVLAGQETQYF | TRBV3-1 | TRBD2 | TRBJ2-5 | few
TGTGCCAGCAGGGCGGACATACACGAAAAACTGTTTTTT | CASRADIHEKLFF | TRBV2 | . | TRBJ1-4 | .
TGCAGTGCCAGTTATCACATTGAAGCTTTCTTT | CSASYHIEAFF | TRBV20-1 | . | TRBJ1-1 | .
TGTGCCAGCAGCTCTCTGAGCTCCTACAATGAGCAGTTCTTC | CASSSLSSYNEQFF | TRBV7-6 | . | TRBJ2-1 | .
TGCAGTGCTAGAGTTACAGGGGGTAGCTCTGGAAACACCATATATTTT | CSARVTGGSSGNTIYF | TRBV20-1 | TRBD1 | TRBJ1-3 | many
TGTGCCAGCAGTCCTAGACAGGGGGCTCTATACGAGCAGTACTTC | CASSPRQGALYEQYF | TRBV6-2/TRBV6-3 | TRBD1 | TRBJ2-7 | .
TGTGCCAGCAGCTTAGAAGGACAGGGCCGGGGCTACACCTTC | CASSLEGQGRGYTF | TRBV11-2 | TRBD1 | TRBJ1-2 | .
TGCAGCGTCCGAACTACCGAGCAGTTCTTC | CSVRTTEQFF | TRBV29-1 | . | TRBJ2-1 | few
TGTGCCAGCAGTTACCAGCGGGGAGGGCATGAGCAGTTCTTC | CASSYQRGGHEQFF | TRBV6-6 | TRBD2 | TRBJ2-1 | many
TGTGCCAGTAGTTCCACTAGACGAGATACGCAGTATTTT | CASSSTRRDTQYF | TRBV7-9 | . | TRBJ2-3 | .
TGTGCCAGCAGCTCCCAGCGGTTAGCGGGGGGGCAAGAGACCCAGTACTTC | CASSSQRLAGGQETQYF | TRBV7-2 | TRBD2 | TRBJ2-5 | many
TGCGCCAGCAATAGGGGGAGCGGAATGAAAACTGAAGCTTTCTTT | CASNRGSGMKTEAFF | TRBV4-1 | . | TRBJ1-1 | .
TGTGCCAGCACCGGCCGGGGAAAAAATGAAGCTTTCTTT | CASTGRGKNEAFF | TRBV2 | . | TRBJ1-1 | many
TGTGCCAGCTCCCCCGGGACAGTCGTCTATGGCTACACCTTC | CASSPGTVVYGYTF | TRBV18 | TRBD1 | TRBJ1-2 | .
TGTGCCAGCAGCGAGGTTCTAGCGGGGGGCCGGTATACGCAGTATTTT | CASSEVLAGGRYTQYF | TRBV9 | TRBD2 | TRBJ2-3 | .
TGTGCCAGCAGCCCAACTAGGGCAAGCTCCTACGAGCAGTACTTC | CASSPTRASSYEQYF | TRBV11-2 | . | TRBJ2-7 | few
TGCGCCAGCAGCCCGGGGCGCTACGAGCAGTACTTC | CASSPGRYEQYF | TRBV5-1 | . | TRBJ2-7 | .
TGTGCCAGCAGCTTAGTCCTAGCGCGGACAGATACGCAGTATTTT | CASSLVLARTDTQYF | TRBV7-2 | . | TRBJ2-3 | many
TGTGCCAGCAGCCAAGACTTCTTCGCGGGGGGGTTTGACCAGTACTTC | CASSQDFFAGGFDQYF | TRBV4-2 | TRBD2 | TRBJ2-5 | many
TGCAGTGCTGGTGCAGGGACCTACAACGAGCAGTACTTC | CSAGAGTYNEQYF | TRBV20-1 | . | TRBJ2-7 | .
TGTGCCAGCAGGGGGCGGATCAACACCGGGGAGCTGTTTTTT | CASRGRINTGELFF | TRBV27 | . | TRBJ2-2 | .
TGTGCCAGCAGAATAGGAACTAGCGGGGGGCGAACCTACGAGCAGTACTTC | CASRIGTSGGRTYEQYF | TRBV5-4 | TRBD2 | TRBJ2-7 | few
TGTGCCAGCTCGGACCACTACAATGAGCAGTACTTC | CASSDHYNEQYF | TRBV7-9 | . | TRBJ2-7 | .